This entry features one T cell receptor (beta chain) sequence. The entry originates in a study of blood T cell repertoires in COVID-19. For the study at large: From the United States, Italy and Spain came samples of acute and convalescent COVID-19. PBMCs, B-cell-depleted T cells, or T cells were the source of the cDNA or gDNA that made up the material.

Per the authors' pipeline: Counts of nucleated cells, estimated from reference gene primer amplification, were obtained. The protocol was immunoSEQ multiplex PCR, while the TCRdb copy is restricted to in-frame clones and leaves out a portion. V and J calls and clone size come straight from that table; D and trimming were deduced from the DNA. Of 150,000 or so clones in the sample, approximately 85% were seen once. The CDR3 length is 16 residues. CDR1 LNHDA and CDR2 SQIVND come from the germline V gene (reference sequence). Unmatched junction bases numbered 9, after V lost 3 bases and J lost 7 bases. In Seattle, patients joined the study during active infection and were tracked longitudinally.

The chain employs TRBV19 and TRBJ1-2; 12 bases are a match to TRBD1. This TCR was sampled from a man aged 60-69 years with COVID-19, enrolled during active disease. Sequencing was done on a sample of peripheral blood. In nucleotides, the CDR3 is TGTGCCAGTAGTATGATGGGACAGGGGGCGGAAGCTGGCTACACCTTC. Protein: CASSMMGQGAEAGYTF.